This T cell receptor (beta chain) was observed in a study of TIL therapy for anti-PD-1-resistant metastatic lung cancer. A remark on this clone: The junction differs from germline at one of its ends, possibly a read error.

The time point here: pre-treatment sample, taken before nivolumab and TIL therapy. Pleural nodules or supraclavicular lymph nodes made up most of the excised metastases sampled. The immunoSEQ assay was v3. Measured with immunoSEQ multiplex PCR; TCRdb has only the in-frame clones, and not every one. The data show under 100,000 clones, with approximately 65% seen just once and approximately 9.9% held by the top ten. This TCR came from a person between 30 and 79 years old with non-small cell lung cancer. The material sequenced was tumor tissue, taken at baseline.

The CDR3 DNA reads TGCGGGAGTGGGACCAACTATAATTCACCCCTCCACTTT. This translates into CGSGTNYNSPLHF. The rearrangement uses TRBV12-3 or TRBV12-4 and TRBJ1-6, with D possibly matching TRBD1 (5 bases). CDR3 length: 13 amino acids.